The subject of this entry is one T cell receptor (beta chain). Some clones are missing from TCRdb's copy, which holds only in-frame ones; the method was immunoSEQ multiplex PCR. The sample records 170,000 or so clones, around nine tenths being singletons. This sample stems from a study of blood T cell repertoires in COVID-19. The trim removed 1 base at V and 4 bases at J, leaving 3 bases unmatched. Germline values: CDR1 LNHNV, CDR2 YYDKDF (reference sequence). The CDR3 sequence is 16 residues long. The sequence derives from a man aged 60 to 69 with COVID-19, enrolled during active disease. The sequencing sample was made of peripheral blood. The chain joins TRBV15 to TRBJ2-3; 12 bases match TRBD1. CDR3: CATSRAGTGGADTQYF. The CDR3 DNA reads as TGTGCCACCAGCAGAGCAGGGACAGGGGGCGCAGATACGCAGTATTTT.